What follows are 25 T cell receptor beta chains derived from one specimen sequenced in a study of tumor and adjacent non-tumor tissue in lung cancer. No cell sorting was done before RNA was extracted from the tissue. A modified ARM-PCR protocol with three rounds of nested PCR amplified TCRbeta. MiXCR was run by TCRdb on the multiplex PCR reads, yielding one entry per CDR3 protein. The profile shows 120,000 or so distinct CDR3 sequences, nearly 85% of them singletons. Material: lung tumor tissue. All receptors derive from a man aged 65-85 years with non-small cell lung cancer.

A note on this clonotype: This is likely a read error, given that the CDR3 carries no conserved phenylalanine or tryptophan at its end. V gene TRBV29-1 combines with J gene TRBJ1-6, with D possibly matching TRBD1 (5 bases). This CDR3 contains 14 residues. Deletions cut 7 bases from V and 8 bases from J, with 18 bases between. Germline CDR1 and CDR2: SQVTM and ANQGSEA. The CDR3 sequence: CSAREGLGDSPLHS. The CDR3 DNA sequence: TGCAGCGCCCGGGAGGGACTGGGGGATTCACCCCTCCACTCT.

Remarks on this clonotype: A much larger clone differs from this one at a single base, so this may be a read error. The CDR3 loop is CASSLVGPLLAKNIQYF. DNA of the CDR3: TGTGCCAGCAGCTTAGTGGGCCCATTACTAGCCAAAAACATTCAGTACTTC. The chain uses TRBV11-2 and TRBJ2-4; D is unresolved. The CDR3 is 17 residues long. CDR1 is SGHAT, CDR2 FQNNGV, per germline. V dropped 1 base and J dropped 0 bases, with 13 bases sitting between them.

This clonotype has more than one count but fewer than ten. This may stem from a read error, because a much larger clone lies one nucleotide away. The chain recombines TRBV11-2 with TRBJ2-1, with 7 positions matching TRBD2. CDR3 length: 17 residues. Germline V CDR1 and CDR2: SGHAT, FQNNGV. V was pared by 5 bases and J by 0 bases, with 10 bases of the junction left unmatched. DNA of the CDR3: TGTGCCAGCAGCGTTACTAGCGCGATAAGCTCCTACAATGAGCAGTTCTTC. It yields the protein CASSVTSAISSYNEQFF.

The chain recombines TRBV5-4 with TRBJ2-6; TRBD1 or TRBD2 may be the D gene (5 bases each). V lost 9 bases and J 0 bases, leaving 22 bases between the germline ends. Per germline, CDR1 SGHNT and CDR2 YYREEE (reference sequence). The CDR3 extends over 18 amino acids. The CDR3 coding sequence is TGTGCCAACAGTAAATTGGGGACCTACCCCTCTGGGGCCAACGTCCTGACTTTC. It encodes CANSKLGTYPSGANVLTF.

In the case of this clonotype: A read error may account for a junction end that differs from germline. V usage is TRBV29-1 and J usage is TRBJ1-3; D remains ambiguous. The CDR3 has 13 residues. Germline-derived CDR1 and CDR2 are SQVTM and ANQGSEA. In DNA, the CDR3 is TGCAGCATTGAAAGCGCCTCTGGAAACACCATATATTTT. This encodes CSIESASGNTIYF.

A word on this clonotype: The junction differs from germline at one of its ends, possibly a read error. The V call is TRBV12-3 or TRBV12-4, the J call TRBJ1-6, with 12 bases that match TRBD1. The length of the CDR3 is 16 residues. The DNA for the CDR3 is TGTGCCAGCACCTCCGGGACAGGGGGCTATAATTCGCCACTCTACTTT. Its protein is CASTSGTGGYNSPLYF.

This clonotype was observed a few times. A junction boundary mismatches the germline segment, possibly from a read error. The chain is built from TRBV28 and TRBJ2-5; D perhaps matches TRBD2 (7 bases). Germline lookup yields CDR1 MDHEN and CDR2 SYDVKM. CDR3 size: 14 residues. The CDR3 DNA follows: TGTACCAGCAGTAATCAAGGGGGGGGTGAGACCCAGTACTTC. It is translated as CTSSNQGGGETQYF. The full variable domain, completed using reference TRBV28 and TRBJ2-5, is DVKVTQSSRYLVKRTGEKVFLECVQDMDHENMFWYRQDPGLGLRLIYFSYDVKMKEKGDIPEGYSVSREKKERFSLILESASTNQTSMYLCTSSNQGGGETQYFGPGTRLLVL.

A remark on this clonotype: This CDR3 is missing its conserved last phenylalanine or tryptophan, likely due to a read error. The DNA is omitted, as the CDR3 cannot be located on it reliably, and the CDR3 follows TCRdb's listing. The chain joins TRBV6-5 to TRBJ2-1; TRBD1 reflects the table's D call only, with no check against the DNA. Germline V lookup: CDR1 MNHEY, CDR2 SVGAGI. Termini included, the CDR3 measures 16 amino acids. This CDR3 is CASSYVGARRGNEQLS.

Concerning this clonotype: The CDR3 does not close with the conserved phenylalanine or tryptophan, likely indicating a read error. The chain links TRBV12-5 to TRBJ1-5; maybe TRBD1 (6 bases). The germline V gene has CDR1 LGHNT and CDR2 FRNRAP. This CDR3 has 13 amino acids. The chain's CDR3 is CASAPDRNQPQHI. DNA for the CDR3: TGTGCTAGTGCCCCGGACAGAAATCAACCCCAGCATATT.

This clonotype has more than one count but fewer than ten. CDR3 loop: CVSSPPAGTPSYEQYF. CDR3 bases: TGTGTCAGTAGCCCCCCCGCCGGGACACCATCCTACGAGCAGTACTTC. The chain has TRBV11-2 and TRBJ2-7; a weak D match, TRBD1 (6 bases). Germline V gene data show CDR1 as SGHAT and CDR2 as FQNNGV. There are 16 residues in the CDR3.

With respect to this clonotype: The germline gene is not matched at one end of the junction; a read error may be the cause. The chain combines TRBV12-3 or TRBV12-4 with TRBJ2-2; either TRBD1 or TRBD2 may supply D (5 bases each). This CDR3 is 12 amino acids long. The CDR3 nucleotides read TGTACCAGCAGTTTAGGGGCCGGGGAACTGGTTTTT. It yields the protein CTSSLGAGELVF.

Comments on this clonotype: No conserved phenylalanine or tryptophan ends this CDR3, so it is likely a read error. This chain links TRBV11-1 with TRBJ2-5; D may be TRBD2 (6 bases). The CDR3 contains 15 residues. Between the trimmed V and J ends, which lost 9 bases and 3 bases, there was a span of 20 bases. CDR1 SGHAT and CDR2 FQDESV come from the germline V gene (reference sequence). In DNA, the CDR3 is TGTGCCAGTAGCCTGGGTAGGACTAATGAAGAGACCCAGTACTCC. Protein sequence: CASSLGRTNEETQYS.

This clonotype was picked up one time. The junction does not match germline at one end; this may be a read error. The rearrangement links TRBV5-5 to TRBJ2-7; TRBD1 aligns across 7 bases. The CDR3 length is 17 residues. CDR1 SGHKS and CDR2 YYEKEE come from the germline V gene (reference sequence). As DNA, the CDR3 is TGTGCCAGCAGCTTGGCCGAGGGGGCGTTCAGTCTTGGCGAACAGCACTTC. Its translation is CASSLAEGAFSLGEQHF.

Regarding this clonotype: A junction boundary mismatches the germline segment, possibly from a read error. The V call is TRBV28, the J call TRBJ2-7, with 12 bases identical to TRBD1. The CDR3 loop spans 16 amino acids. CDR1 MDHEN and CDR2 SYDVKM come from the germline V gene. DNA of the CDR3: TGTACCAGCAGTTTATATGGGGGACAGGGGGCTAGGGGGCGGTACTTC. Translation: CTSSLYGGQGARGRYF.

About this clonotype itself: An end of the junction differs from the germline gene, which may be a read error. The J gene is TRBJ2-1, the V gene TRBV10-2; D gene unclear. Germline V gene data show CDR1 as WSHSY and CDR2 as SAAADI. The CDR3 loop spans 14 amino acids. CDR3 nucleotides: TGTGCCAGCAGTGAGCCTCCACCAGTACATGAGCAGTTCTTC. Amino acid sequence: CASSEPPPVHEQFF.

A note on this clonotype: The junction departs from the called germline gene at one end, perhaps through a read error. V and J are TRBV6-5 and TRBJ1-2; D gene uncertain. Per the germline V gene, CDR1 is MNHEY and CDR2 is SVGAGI. This CDR3 is built from 15 residues. The chain's CDR3 is CASNYRGGRNYGFTF. As DNA, the CDR3 is TGTGCCAGCAATTACCGGGGTGGTCGTAACTATGGATTCACCTTC.

The CDR3 bases are TGTGCCAGCAGATTCGAAGGGCTGGATACGCAGTATTTT. Protein: CASRFEGLDTQYF. The V call is TRBV11-2, the J call TRBJ2-3; D remains ambiguous. Looked up from germline, CDR1 is SGHAT and CDR2 is FQNNGV. The V and J ends lost 6 bases and 6 bases respectively, with 13 bases between them. CDR3 length equals 13 residues.

On this clonotype: Since no conserved phenylalanine or tryptophan closes the CDR3, a read error is the likely cause. The DNA is left out, because the CDR3 cannot be placed on it with certainty; the CDR3 is given as TCRdb lists it. The chain combines TRBV7-9 with TRBJ2-2; the table's D call, TRBD1, was not checked against the DNA. Inclusive of both ends, the CDR3 amounts to 15 amino acids. CDR1 and CDR2 (germline): SEHNR, FQNEAQ (reference sequence). Here the CDR3 reads CASSAGHTNTGELLL.

In regard to this clonotype: At one end, the junction sequence differs from germline, possibly due to a read error. The chain couples TRBV6-1 to TRBJ1-2, with 7 bases lining up with TRBD1. CDR3 length: 13 residues. Germline CDR1 reads MNHNS; CDR2 reads SASEGT. The CDR3 DNA reads TGTGCCAGCTGTGAAGCCAGGGGGTTAGGCTACACCTTC. Amino acids: CASCEARGLGYTF.

Points on this clonotype: One junction end does not reproduce the germline sequence, and a read error may be involved. The V and J genes are TRBV12-3 or TRBV12-4 and TRBJ2-3, with D possibly matching TRBD2 (5 bases). This CDR3 is 13 amino acids long. CDR3 region: CASRPTITVTQYF. The DNA of the CDR3 is TGTGCCAGCAGGCCGACTATTACAGTTACGCAGTATTTT.

The CDR3 protein is CASSYAENMEEQYF. The CDR3 DNA reads TGTGCCAGCTCTTACGCGGAAAACATGGAAGAGCAGTACTTC. The genes are TRBV6-6 and TRBJ2-7; D is undetermined. V gave up 8 bases and J gave up 7 bases, with 21 bases separating them. Germline CDR1 reads MNHNY; CDR2 reads SVGAGI (reference sequence). This CDR3 is 14 amino acids long.

As regards this clonotype: Since the CDR3 does not end with the conserved phenylalanine or tryptophan, this likely comes from a read error. The limits of the CDR3 on the DNA are not certain, so only TCRdb's listed CDR3 is given. CDR3 loop: CASSATVTGVVGNIQYL. The J gene is TRBJ2-4, the V gene TRBV5-6; TRBD1 reflects the table's D call only, with no check against the DNA. The CDR3 is 17 residues long, counting both termini. Germline V gives CDR1 SGHDT, CDR2 YYEEEE.

As to this clonotype: Germline is not matched at one junction end, which may reflect a read error. This chain uses TRBV29-1 with TRBJ1-2; tentatively, D is TRBD1 (6 bases). Germline values: CDR1 SQVTM, CDR2 ANQGSEA. The CDR3 consists of 13 residues. In DNA, the CDR3 is TGCAGCGTTTCCGGACAGTGTGTAGATGGTTACACCTTC. Translated: CSVSGQCVDGYTF.

The table lists this clonotype with a count of one. Likely a read error: the CDR3 ends without its conserved phenylalanine or tryptophan. This rearrangement joins TRBV12-3 or TRBV12-4 to TRBJ2-5, with D possibly TRBD2 on 5 matching bases. The CDR3 is 15 residues long. Trimming cost V 7 bases and J 5 bases, with 20 bases left between them. The DNA of the CDR3 is TGTGCCAGCAACGGCCTAGCTGGAGTGGTGGAGACCCAGTACCTC. Translation: CASNGLAGVVETQYL.

This clonotype was counted at least ten times. The chain's CDR3 is CASSYQLVVGAFNEQFF. The CDR3 region has the DNA TGTGCCAGCAGTTACCAACTGGTTGTCGGGGCGTTCAATGAGCAGTTCTTC. The V and J genes are TRBV6-6 and TRBJ2-1, with D perhaps TRBD1 or TRBD2 (5 bases each). V lost 2 bases to trimming and J lost 6 bases, with 20 bases between them. The CDR3 has 17 amino acids. The germline gives CDR1 MNHNY, CDR2 SVGAGI (reference sequence).